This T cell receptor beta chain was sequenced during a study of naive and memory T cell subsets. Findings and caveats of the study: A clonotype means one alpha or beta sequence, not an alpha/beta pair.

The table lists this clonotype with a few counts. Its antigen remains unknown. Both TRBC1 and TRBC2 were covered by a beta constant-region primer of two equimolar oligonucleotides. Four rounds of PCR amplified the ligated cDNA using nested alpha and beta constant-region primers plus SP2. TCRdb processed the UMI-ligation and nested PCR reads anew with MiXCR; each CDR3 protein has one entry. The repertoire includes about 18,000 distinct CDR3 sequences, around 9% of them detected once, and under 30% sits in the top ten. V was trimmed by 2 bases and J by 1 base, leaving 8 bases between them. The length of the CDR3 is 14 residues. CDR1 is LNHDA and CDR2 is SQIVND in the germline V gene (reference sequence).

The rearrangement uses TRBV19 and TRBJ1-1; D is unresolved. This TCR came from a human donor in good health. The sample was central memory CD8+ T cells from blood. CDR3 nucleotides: TGTGCCAGTAGTATACAGCACGGGAACACTGAAGCTTTCTTT. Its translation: CASSIQHGNTEAFF.